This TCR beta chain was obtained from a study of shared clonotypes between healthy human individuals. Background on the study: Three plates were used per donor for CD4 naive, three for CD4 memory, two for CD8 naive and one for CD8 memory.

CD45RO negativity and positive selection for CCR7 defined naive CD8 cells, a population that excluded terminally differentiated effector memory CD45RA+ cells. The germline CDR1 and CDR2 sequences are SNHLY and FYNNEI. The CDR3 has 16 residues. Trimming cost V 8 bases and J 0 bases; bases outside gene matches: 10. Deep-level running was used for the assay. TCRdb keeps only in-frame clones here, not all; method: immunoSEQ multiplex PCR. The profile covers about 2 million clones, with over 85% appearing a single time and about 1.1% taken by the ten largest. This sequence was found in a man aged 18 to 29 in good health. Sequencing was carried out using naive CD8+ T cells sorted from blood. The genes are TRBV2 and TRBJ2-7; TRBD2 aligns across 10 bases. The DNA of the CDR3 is TGTGCCAGCGGCTTCTGGACTAGCGGAAGCTCCTACGAGCAGTACTTC. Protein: CASGFWTSGSSYEQYF. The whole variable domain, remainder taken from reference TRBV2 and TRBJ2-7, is EPEVTQTPSHQVTQMGQEVILRCVPISNHLYFYWYRQILGQKVEFLVSFYNNEISEKSEIFDDQFSVERPDGSNFTLKIRSTKLEDSAMYFCASGFWTSGSSYEQYFGPGTRLTVT.